The 27 T cell receptor beta chains listed next were all sequenced from one sample in a study of blood T cell repertoires in COVID-19. Using immunoSEQ multiplex PCR, the repertoire was profiled, and TCRdb retains in-frame clones only, with some absent. This sample has over 200,000 clones, with about 90% found just once. The sample was PBMCs or T cells enriched from blood (not recorded which). These TCRs come from a young man who had been exposed to COVID-19.

The chain recombines TRBV27 with TRBJ2-2, with 12 bases matching TRBD2. V lost 5 bases, J lost 3 bases, and 4 bases stayed unmatched. The CDR3 runs to 16 residues. Germline lookup yields CDR1 MNHEY and CDR2 SMNVEV (reference sequence). The DNA of the CDR3 is TGTGCCAGCAGTGCTAGCGGGGGGGCTGACACCGGGGAGCTGTTTTTT. Its protein is CASSASGGADTGELFF.

The table lists this clone with a count of one. The sample carries other DNA sequences with the same CDR3. J is TRBJ1-3 and V is TRBV30, with D hard to call. Germline values: CDR1 GTSNPN, CDR2 SVGIG (reference sequence). The V gene lost 5 bases and the J gene lost 0 bases, with 5 bases spanning the gap. This CDR3 has 12 amino acids. Here the CDR3 reads CAWGSSGNTIYF. CDR3 nucleotides: TGTGCCTGGGGGAGCTCTGGAAACACCATATATTTT. The variable domain in full, completed from reference TRBV30 and TRBJ1-3, reads SQTIHQWPATLVQPVGSPLSLECTVEGTSNPNLYWYRQAAGRGLQLLFYSVGIGQISSEVPQNLSASRPQDRQFILSSKKLLLSDSGFYLCAWGSSGNTIYFGEGSWLTVV.

The rearrangement links TRBV20-1 to TRBJ2-4, with TRBD2 matching over 9 bases. V was pared by 3 bases and J by 7 bases, with 4 bases of the junction left unmatched. The CDR3 covers 13 residues. CDR1 and CDR2 from the germline V gene are DFQATT and SNEGSKA (reference sequence). The CDR3 here is CSASSGGANIQYF. In DNA form, the CDR3 reads TGCAGTGCTAGTAGCGGGGGAGCGAACATTCAGTACTTC.

The CDR3 is CASSVGPENQPQHF. CDR3 bases: TGTGCCAGCAGCGTAGGGCCAGAAAATCAGCCCCAGCATTTT. The chain combines TRBV9 with TRBJ1-5, with D unclear. The germline V gene encodes CDR1 SGDLS and CDR2 YYNGEE. V was clipped by 0 bases and J by 4 bases, with 8 bases between them. The CDR3 is 14 residues long.

V gene TRBV7-2 combines with J gene TRBJ1-6; D gene uncertain. Trimming cost V 3 bases and J 14 bases, with 11 bases left between them. The CDR3 length is 12 residues. CDR1 SGHTA and CDR2 FQGNSA come from the germline V gene. The CDR3 nucleotides are TGTGCCAGCAGCTTTTTTAGAGGAACCCTCCACTTT. Translated: CASSFFRGTLHF. The variable domain in full, with the rest retrieved from reference TRBV7-2 and TRBJ1-6, is GAGVSQSPSNKVTEKGKDVELRCDPISGHTALYWYRQSLGQGLEFLIYFQGNSAPDKSGLPSDRFSAERTGGSVSTLTIQRTQQEDSAVYLCASSFFRGTLHFGNGTRLTVT.

CDR3 region: CASSWAAGTRRGHEQFF. In nucleotides, the CDR3 is TGTGCCAGCAGCTGGGCGGCCGGGACTAGAAGGGGTCATGAGCAGTTCTTC. The chain links TRBV5-6 to TRBJ2-1; 8 bases agree with TRBD2. Germline CDR1 SGHDT, CDR2 YYEEEE. V lost 3 bases and J lost 8; bases outside the gene matches: 16. The CDR3 is 17 residues long. Supplemented by reference TRBV5-6 and TRBJ2-1, the full variable domain reads DAGVTQSPTHLIKTRGQQVTLRCSPKSGHDTVSWYQQALGQGPQFIFQYYEEEERQRGNFPDRFSGHQFPNYSSELNVNALLLGDSALYLCASSWAAGTRRGHEQFFGPGTRLTVL.

The chain recombines TRBV19 with TRBJ2-2, with 7 bases lining up with TRBD1. V lost 8 bases and J lost 8; bases outside the gene matches: 8. The germline CDR1 and CDR2 sequences are LNHDA and SQIVND (reference sequence). The CDR3 is made up of 13 amino acids. The CDR3 coding sequence is TGTGCCAGTGATATCAGGGGGTTGGGGGAGCTGTTTTTT. Translation gives CASDIRGLGELFF.

This sequence joins TRBV4-1 and TRBJ2-7, with TRBD1 matching over 8 bases. V shed 5 bases, J shed 3 bases, and the junction held 9 bases outside the gene matches. Germline values: CDR1 MGHRA, CDR2 YSYEKL. This CDR3 is 15 amino acids long. The CDR3: CASSIRQGQYYEQYF. The DNA of the CDR3 is TGCGCCAGCAGCATCCGACAGGGGCAATACTACGAGCAGTACTTC.

Here the CDR3 reads CAILAGDTYEQYF. The CDR3 DNA sequence: TGTGCCATTCTAGCGGGGGACACCTACGAGCAGTACTTC. The genes are TRBV10-3 and TRBJ2-7, with 10 bases lining up with TRBD2. The CDR3 runs to 13 residues. Trimming took 9 bases from V and 2 from J; bases not matched to a gene: 4. CDR1 is ENHRY and CDR2 is SYGVKD in the germline V gene.

V and J are TRBV4-1 and TRBJ1-1; a weak D match, TRBD1 (5 bases). The V gene lost 8 bases and the J gene lost 3 bases, with 16 bases spanning the gap. Germline CDR1 reads MGHRA; CDR2 reads YSYEKL. The CDR3 covers 14 residues. CDR3 coding DNA: TGCGCCAGCGGGCGGTCGGGGGGGTACACTGAAGCTTTCTTT. Protein: CASGRSGGYTEAFF.

This sequence joins TRBV4-1 and TRBJ2-7, with 10 nucleotides matching TRBD2. This CDR3 is built from 17 residues. V lost 1 base and J lost 2; bases outside the gene matches: 8. The germline V gene has CDR1 MGHRA and CDR2 YSYEKL. The CDR3 sequence: CASSQAPTSGVPYEQYF. CDR3 sequence (DNA): TGCGCCAGCAGCCAAGCGCCTACTAGCGGGGTACCCTACGAGCAGTACTTC.

This clone is a singleton in its sample. The chain links TRBV24-1 to TRBJ2-7; D remains ambiguous. Trimming took 9 bases from V and 1 from J, leaving 6 bases between them. The germline V gene has CDR1 KGHDR and CDR2 SFDVKD. The CDR3 loop spans 11 amino acids. Here the CDR3 reads CATGLSYEQYF. CDR3 bases: TGTGCCACCGGGCTGTCCTACGAGCAGTACTTC.

The CDR3 DNA reads as TGTGCCAGCAGCTTACGAGGAATCACTGAAGCTTTCTTT. Translating gives CASSLRGITEAFF. The genes are TRBV7-9 and TRBJ1-1; no clear D. The CDR3 has 13 residues. From germline, CDR1 is SEHNR and CDR2 FQNEAQ (reference sequence). V gave up 2 bases and J gave up 4 bases, with 8 bases separating them.

The V call is TRBV21-1, the J call TRBJ2-3; the table names TRBD2, a call not compared with the DNA. TRBV21-1 is deemed a pseudogene. This CDR3 is built from 17 residues. The CDR3 bases are TGTGCCAGCAGCAAAGTTTTTAGTTCGGGTTCTGCAGATACGCAGTATTTT. Translated, it gives CASSKVFSSGSADTQYF.

The chain joins TRBV15 to TRBJ1-2; D is unclear. This CDR3 spans 13 amino acids. Germline CDR1 and CDR2: LNHNV and YYDKDF (reference sequence). The V end was cut by 1 base, the J end by 4 bases, with 7 bases between. CDR3 sequence reads: CATSRAGFYGYTF. CDR3 DNA sequence: TGTGCCACCAGCAGAGCAGGTTTCTATGGCTACACCTTC.

CDR3 sequence: CASSRTGLAGGGETQYF. DNA for the CDR3: TGTGCCAGCAGCCGCACGGGACTAGCGGGGGGAGGAGAGACCCAGTACTTC. V gene TRBV3-1 (or the pseudogene TRBV3-2) combines with J gene TRBJ2-5; 15 bases match TRBD2. This CDR3 is 17 amino acids long. The germline V gene has CDR1 LGHDT and CDR2 YNNKEL (reference sequence). The ends lost 4 bases at V and 4 bases at J; junction bases unmatched: 7.

The chain employs TRBV27 and TRBJ1-4; unclear D gene. The CDR3 is made up of 14 amino acids. V lost 5 bases and J lost 6, with 13 bases in between. Germline CDR1 is MNHEY and CDR2 is SMNVEV (reference sequence). DNA of the CDR3: TGTGCCAGCAGTCTGCTCGGGGTACATGAAAAACTGTTTTTT. Its translation: CASSLLGVHEKLFF.

This clone was counted once. J is TRBJ1-6 and V is TRBV18; D remains ambiguous. CDR3 size: 16 residues. The V end was cut by 1 base, the J end by 0 bases, with 7 bases between. CDR1 and CDR2 (germline): KGHSH, LQKENI. CDR3 DNA sequence: TGTGCCAGCTCACCACAGTCTAACTCCTATAATTCACCCCTCCACTTT. As protein: CASSPQSNSYNSPLHF.

The chain uses TRBV4-1 and TRBJ2-2; D unresolved. The germline gives CDR1 MGHRA, CDR2 YSYEKL. The CDR3 length is 20 residues. Trimming took 1 base from V and 6 from J, leaving 27 bases between them. CDR3 coding DNA: TGCGCCAGCAGCCAAGTGGTACTGGTGTCGTTACCACTCCCTCCCGGGGAGCTGTTTTTT. The encoded protein is CASSQVVLVSLPLPPGELFF.

This sequence joins TRBV27 and TRBJ1-4; a weak D match, TRBD1 (5 bases). The CDR3 runs to 16 residues. Germline assignment: CDR1 MNHEY and CDR2 SMNVEV (reference sequence). The V and J ends lost 6 bases and 8 bases respectively, with 22 bases between them. The chain's CDR3 is CASRSRSGTDLEKLFF. CDR3 DNA: TGTGCCAGCAGATCCCGATCCGGGACTGACCTCGAAAAACTGTTTTTT. Combining the CDR3 with reference TRBV27 and TRBJ1-4 gives the whole variable domain EAQVTQNPRYLITVTGKKLTVTCSQNMNHEYMSWYRQDPGLGLRQIYYSMNVEVTDKGDVPEGYKVSRKEKRNFPLILESPSPNQTSLYFCASRSRSGTDLEKLFFGSGTQLSVL.

The J gene is TRBJ1-1, the V gene TRBV24-1, with D perhaps matching TRBD1 (5 bases). V was trimmed by 3 bases and J by 5 bases, leaving 24 bases between them. The CDR3 sequence is 18 residues long. Germline CDR1 reads KGHDR; CDR2 reads SFDVKD. CDR3 in amino acids: CATSDPSPGGVGDTEAFF. CDR3 coding DNA: TGTGCCACCAGTGATCCCAGCCCTGGAGGGGTTGGGGATACTGAAGCTTTCTTT.

The V call is TRBV7-9, the J call TRBJ2-3, with a tentative D call TRBD2 (7 bases). The CDR3 has 17 amino acids. The V gene lost 5 bases and the J gene lost 2 bases, with 20 bases spanning the gap. Germline CDR1 is SEHNR and CDR2 is FQNEAQ (reference sequence). CDR3 bases: TGTGCCAGCAGCACCGGGGGCGGGGGCCCCTCCACAGATACGCAGTATTTT. Residues: CASSTGGGGPSTDTQYF. Based on the CDR3 plus reference TRBV7-9 and TRBJ2-3, the full variable domain is DTGVSQNPRHKITKRGQNVTFRCDPISEHNRLYWYRQTLGQGPEFLTYFQNEAQLEKSRLLSDRFSAERPKGSFSTLEIQRTEQGDSAMYLCASSTGGGGPSTDTQYFGPGTRLTVL.

The rearrangement joins TRBV14 to TRBJ2-2, with TRBD2 matching 10 bases. This CDR3 is 19 amino acids long. CDR1 is SGHDN, CDR2 FVKESK, per germline. J was trimmed by 5 bases and V by 0 bases; bases with no gene match: 12. The CDR3 here is CASSQDGVAGGAGTGELFF. DNA for the CDR3: TGTGCCAGCAGCCAAGATGGTGTAGCGGGGGGTGCCGGGACCGGGGAGCTGTTTTTT.

This clone has just a few counts. V usage is TRBV19 and J usage is TRBJ1-2, with D tentatively TRBD1 (6 bases). Per the germline V gene, CDR1 is LNHDA and CDR2 is SQIVND (reference sequence). Trimming removed 10 bases from V and 2 bases from J, with 11 bases in between. The CDR3 totals 12 residues. The CDR3 here is CATSQGNYGYTF. The CDR3 coding sequence is TGTGCCACCTCGCAGGGGAACTATGGCTACACCTTC. The full variable domain, its missing parts supplied by reference TRBV19 and TRBJ1-2, is DGGITQSPKYLFRKEGQNVTLSCEQNLNHDAMYWYRQDPGQGLRLIYYSQIVNDFQKGDIAEGYSVSREKKESFPLTVTSAQKNPTAFYLCATSQGNYGYTFGSGTRLTVV.

This chain joins TRBV2 and TRBJ2-7, with D possibly TRBD2 on 6 matching bases. Trimming shortened V by 9 bases and J by 2 bases, and 8 bases separated the two germline ends. The V gene's germline CDR1 is SNHLY and CDR2 FYNNEI. The CDR3 length is 11 residues. The CDR3 DNA is TGTGCCAGTTCGGGGGCCTACGAGCAGTACTTC. The encoded protein is CASSGAYEQYF.

This rearrangement joins TRBV6-4 to TRBJ2-3; 11 positions agree with TRBD2. V dropped 5 bases and J dropped 1; count of bases not matched to a gene: 5. CDR1 and CDR2 (germline): MRHNA, SNTAGT. The CDR3 sequence is 16 residues long. The DNA of the CDR3 is TGTGCCAGCAGTTTGACTAGCGGGAAGGGCACAGATACGCAGTATTTT. It is translated as CASSLTSGKGTDTQYF.

V and J are TRBV25-1 and TRBJ1-1; 7 bases agree with TRBD1. J was trimmed by 0 bases and V by 4 bases; bases with no gene match: 5. Germline V gives CDR1 MGHDK, CDR2 SYGVNS. CDR3 length equals 15 residues. This CDR3 reads CASSGKTGMNTEAFF. In nucleotides, the CDR3 is TGTGCCAGCAGTGGGAAGACAGGGATGAACACTGAAGCTTTCTTT.